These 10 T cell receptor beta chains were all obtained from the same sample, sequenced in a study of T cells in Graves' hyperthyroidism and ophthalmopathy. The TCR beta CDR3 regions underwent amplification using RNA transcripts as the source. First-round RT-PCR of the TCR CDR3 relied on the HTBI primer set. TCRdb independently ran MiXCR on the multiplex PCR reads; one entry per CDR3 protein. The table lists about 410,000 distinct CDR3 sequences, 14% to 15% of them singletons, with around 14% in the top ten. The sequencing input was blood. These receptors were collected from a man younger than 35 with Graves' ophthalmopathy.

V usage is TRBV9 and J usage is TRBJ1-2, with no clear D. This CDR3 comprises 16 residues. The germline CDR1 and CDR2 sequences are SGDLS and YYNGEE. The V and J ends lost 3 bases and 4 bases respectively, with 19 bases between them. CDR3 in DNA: TGTGCCAGCAGCGAATCCCGACGAGGGCTGGTCTATGGCTACACCTTC. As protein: CASSESRRGLVYGYTF.

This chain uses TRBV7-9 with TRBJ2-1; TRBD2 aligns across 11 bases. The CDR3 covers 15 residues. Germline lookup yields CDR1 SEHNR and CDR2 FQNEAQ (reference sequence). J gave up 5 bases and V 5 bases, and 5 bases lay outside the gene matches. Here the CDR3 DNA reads TGTGCCAGCAGCGCAGGGACTAGCGGTGACAATGAGCAGTTCTTC. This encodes CASSAGTSGDNEQFF.

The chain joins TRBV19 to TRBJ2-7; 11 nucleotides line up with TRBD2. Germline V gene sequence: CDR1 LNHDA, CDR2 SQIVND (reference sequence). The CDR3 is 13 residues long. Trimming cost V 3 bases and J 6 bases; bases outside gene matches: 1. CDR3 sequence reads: CASSIGLAGEQYF. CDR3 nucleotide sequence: TGTGCCAGTAGTATCGGACTAGCGGGCGAGCAGTACTTC. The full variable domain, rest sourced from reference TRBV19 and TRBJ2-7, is DGGITQSPKYLFRKEGQNVTLSCEQNLNHDAMYWYRQDPGQGLRLIYYSQIVNDFQKGDIAEGYSVSREKKESFPLTVTSAQKNPTAFYLCASSIGLAGEQYFGPGTRLTVT.

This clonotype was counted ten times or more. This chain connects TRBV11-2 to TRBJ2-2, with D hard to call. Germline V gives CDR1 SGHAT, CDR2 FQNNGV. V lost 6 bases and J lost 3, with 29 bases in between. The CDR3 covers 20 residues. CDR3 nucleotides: TGTGCCAGCAGGGGTAGGGTAGGCCAGTTCGGATTCCCTTACACCGGGGAGCTGTTTTTT. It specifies CASRGRVGQFGFPYTGELFF.

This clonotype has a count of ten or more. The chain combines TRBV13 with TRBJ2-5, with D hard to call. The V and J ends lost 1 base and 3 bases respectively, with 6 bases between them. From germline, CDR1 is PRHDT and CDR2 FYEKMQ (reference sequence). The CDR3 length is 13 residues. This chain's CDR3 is CASSLDPKETQYF. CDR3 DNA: TGTGCCAGCAGCTTAGACCCCAAAGAGACCCAGTACTTC.

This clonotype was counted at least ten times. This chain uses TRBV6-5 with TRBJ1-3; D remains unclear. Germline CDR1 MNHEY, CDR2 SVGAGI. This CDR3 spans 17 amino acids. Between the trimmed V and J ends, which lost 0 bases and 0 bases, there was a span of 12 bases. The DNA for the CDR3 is TGTGCCAGCAGTTACTCGAGGGTAGACCTCTCTGGAAACACCATATATTTT. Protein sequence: CASSYSRVDLSGNTIYF.

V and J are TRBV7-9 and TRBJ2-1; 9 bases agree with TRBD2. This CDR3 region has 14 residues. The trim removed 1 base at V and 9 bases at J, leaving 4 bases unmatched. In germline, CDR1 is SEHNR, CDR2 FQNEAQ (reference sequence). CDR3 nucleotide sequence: TGTGCCAGCAGCTTAGGGACTAGCGCGGGTGAGCAGTTCTTC. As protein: CASSLGTSAGEQFF. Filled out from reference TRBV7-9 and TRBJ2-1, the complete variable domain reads DTGVSQNPRHKITKRGQNVTFRCDPISEHNRLYWYRQTLGQGPEFLTYFQNEAQLEKSRLLSDRFSAERPKGSFSTLEIQRTEQGDSAMYLCASSLGTSAGEQFFGPGTRLTVL.

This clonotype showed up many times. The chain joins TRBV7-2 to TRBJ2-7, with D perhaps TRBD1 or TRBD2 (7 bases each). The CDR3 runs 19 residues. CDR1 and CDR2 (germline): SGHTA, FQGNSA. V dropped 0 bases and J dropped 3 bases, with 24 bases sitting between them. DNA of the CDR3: TGTGCCAGCAGCTTAGCAGGGTGGGGGGGGACAGCTTCCTTCTACGAGCAGTACTTC. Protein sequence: CASSLAGWGGTASFYEQYF.

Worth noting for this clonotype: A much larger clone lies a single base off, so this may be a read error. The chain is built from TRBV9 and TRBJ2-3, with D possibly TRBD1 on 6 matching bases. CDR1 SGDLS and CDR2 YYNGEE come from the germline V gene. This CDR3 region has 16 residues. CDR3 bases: TGTGCCAGCAGCGTAGGAGGGGGTCGCGGCACAGATGCGCAGTATTTT. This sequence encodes CASSVGGGRGTDAQYF.

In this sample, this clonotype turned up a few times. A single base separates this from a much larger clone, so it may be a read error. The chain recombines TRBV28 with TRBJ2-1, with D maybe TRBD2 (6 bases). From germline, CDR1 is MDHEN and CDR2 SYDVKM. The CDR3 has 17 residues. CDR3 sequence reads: CASGFPGRGSSYNEQFF. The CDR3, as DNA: TGTGCCAGCGGTTTTCCTGGACGGGGGAGCTCCTACAATGAGCAGTTCTTC. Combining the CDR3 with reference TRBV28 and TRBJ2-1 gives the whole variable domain DVKVTQSSRYLVKRTGEKVFLECVQDMDHENMFWYRQDPGLGLRLIYFSYDVKMKEKGDIPEGYSVSREKKERFSLILESASTNQTSMYLCASGFPGRGSSYNEQFFGPGTRLTVL.